Below are 14 T cell receptor beta chains sequenced from a single sample in a study of T cell responses to AZD1222 COVID-19 vaccine. Sequencing used immunoSEQ multiplex PCR; TCRdb keeps in-frame clones, though not all of them. In the table there are some 130,000 clones, over 85% of which are singletons. Sample: peripheral blood, taken 28 days after the second AZD1222 dose. The receptors here all came from an adult who received the AZD1222 COVID-19 vaccine.

This clone was seen just once. The chain combines TRBV5-4 with TRBJ1-2, with 10 bases identical to TRBD1. Germline values: CDR1 SGHNT, CDR2 YYREEE (reference sequence). V was clipped by 4 bases and J by 4 bases; unmatched bases: 4. The CDR3 totals 14 residues. The CDR3 DNA reads TGTGCCAGCAGCCTGGGACAGGGGAGCTATGGCTACACCTTC. It codes for CASSLGQGSYGYTF.

The rearrangement uses TRBV6-2 or TRBV6-3 and TRBJ1-6; tentatively, D is TRBD1 (6 bases). V gave up 2 bases and J gave up 10 bases, with 6 bases separating them. Germline lookup yields CDR1 MNHEY and CDR2 SVGEGT. The CDR3 is 12 residues long. DNA for the CDR3: TGTGCCAGCAGTTACCAGGGGTCACCCCTCCACTTT. Protein sequence: CASSYQGSPLHF.

V gene TRBV5-4 combines with J gene TRBJ1-6; perhaps TRBD1 as D (5 bases). The V end lost 0 bases, the J end lost 1 base, and 14 bases lay between the germline ends. CDR1 and CDR2 (germline): SGHNT, YYREEE (reference sequence). CDR3 size: 18 residues. CDR3 amino acids: CASSLGLTRGSYNSPLHF. CDR3 nucleotides: TGTGCCAGCAGCTTGGGACTTACTCGGGGGTCCTATAATTCACCCCTCCACTTT.

J is TRBJ2-7 and V is TRBV4-2; 10 positions match TRBD2. The V and J ends lost 4 bases and 0 bases, in that order; junction bases with no gene match: 9. The CDR3 is 17 amino acids. Germline CDR1 and CDR2: LGHNA and YNFKEQ. The CDR3 spells CASSRTPLAGDSYEQYF. The CDR3 DNA sequence: TGTGCCAGCAGCCGAACCCCTCTAGCGGGGGACTCCTACGAGCAGTACTTC.

The J gene is TRBJ2-4, the V gene TRBV6-2 or TRBV6-3; D is possibly TRBD1 or TRBD2 (5 bases each). This CDR3 is 12 amino acids long. Trimming took 0 bases from V and 15 from J, leaving 12 bases between them. CDR1 is MNHEY and CDR2 is SVGEGT in the germline V gene. The CDR3 sequence: CASSYSGPSPYF. As DNA, the CDR3 is TGTGCCAGCAGTTACTCGGGACCATCTCCGTACTTC.

V and J are TRBV12-3 or TRBV12-4 and TRBJ1-1, with D maybe TRBD1 (5 bases). This CDR3 has 12 residues. V was trimmed by 7 bases and J by 7 bases, leaving 13 bases between them. The CDR3 sequence is CASTKDRYEAFF. As DNA, the CDR3 is TGTGCCAGCACCAAAGACAGATATGAAGCTTTCTTT.

The chain employs TRBV6-2 or TRBV6-3 and TRBJ1-1; D call uncertain. Germline lookup yields CDR1 MNHEY and CDR2 SVGEGT. This CDR3 spans 14 amino acids. The V end lost 3 bases, the J end lost 1 base, and 9 bases lay between the germline ends. The CDR3 is CASSYTDPNTEAFF. The CDR3 bases are TGTGCCAGCAGTTATACAGATCCGAACACTGAAGCTTTCTTT.

The rearrangement joins TRBV6-5 to TRBJ1-1; D gene uncertain. Deletions cut 2 bases from V and 1 base from J, with 11 bases between. The CDR3 has 15 amino acids. From germline, CDR1 is MNHEY and CDR2 SVGAGI. CDR3 region: CASSYTIDPNTEAFF. The CDR3 coding sequence is TGTGCCAGCAGTTACACCATAGACCCGAACACTGAAGCTTTCTTT.

The chain carries TRBV2 and TRBJ1-1, with D unclear. The CDR3 is 15 residues long. The germline V and J ends were trimmed by 1 base and 1 base, with 10 bases remaining between them. Germline values: CDR1 SNHLY, CDR2 FYNNEI. CDR3 DNA: TGTGCCAGCAGTGAAGGCCTTGGCAGGAACACTGAAGCTTTCTTT. Its translation: CASSEGLGRNTEAFF.

This clone was observed a single time. In DNA form, the CDR3 reads TGTGCCAGCAGCTACCCGGGAGACAATGAGCAGTTCTTC. Translation: CASSYPGDNEQFF. The chain carries TRBV7-8 and TRBJ2-1; D perhaps matches TRBD2 (6 bases). The CDR3 sequence is 13 residues long. Per germline, CDR1 SGHVS and CDR2 FQNEAQ. V lost 4 bases and J 5 bases, leaving 9 bases between the germline ends.

The chain recombines TRBV27 with TRBJ1-3; 10 nucleotides align to TRBD1. After removal of 5 bases from V and 6 bases from J, the junction contained 7 bases not matched to a gene. Per germline, CDR1 MNHEY and CDR2 SMNVEV (reference sequence). The CDR3 contains 15 residues. The CDR3: CASSGAGTGENTIYF. The CDR3 DNA reads TGTGCCAGCAGTGGTGCCGGGACAGGGGAAAACACCATATATTTT.

The V and J genes are TRBV28 and TRBJ2-1; D unresolved. Deletions cut 4 bases from V and 8 bases from J, with 6 bases between. The germline V gene encodes CDR1 MDHEN and CDR2 SYDVKM. The CDR3 is made up of 11 amino acids. The CDR3: CASSYGYEQFF. DNA for the CDR3: TGTGCCAGCAGTTACGGGTATGAGCAGTTCTTC.

J is TRBJ1-1 and V is TRBV15; 9 bases fit TRBD1. V trimming: 1 base; J trimming: 6 bases; junction bases outside the gene matches: 6. Germline CDR1 is LNHNV and CDR2 is YYDKDF (reference sequence). This CDR3 comprises 15 residues. The CDR3 reads CATSRGGQGLSEAFF. The DNA for the CDR3 is TGTGCCACCAGCAGAGGTGGACAGGGGTTATCTGAAGCTTTCTTT.

V gene TRBV13 combines with J gene TRBJ2-3; 9 nucleotides line up with TRBD2. The V gene's germline CDR1 is PRHDT and CDR2 FYEKMQ (reference sequence). The V segment lost 3 bases and the J segment 2 bases; nucleotides outside the gene matches: 6. The CDR3 has 16 residues. DNA of the CDR3: TGTGCCAGCAGCTTGGTCGGCGGGGGGGCCACAGATACGCAGTATTTT. Its protein product is CASSLVGGGATDTQYF.